This record covers a single T cell receptor beta chain. The junction does not match germline at one end; this may be a read error. These data originate in a study of blood T cell repertoires in COVID-19. Per the germline V gene, CDR1 is LGHNA and CDR2 is YNFKEQ. The CDR3 extends over 13 amino acids. Clones were sequenced by immunoSEQ multiplex PCR, and TCRdb holds only the in-frame ones, with some missing. The repertoire holds about 280,000 clones, with over 85% as singletons. This TCR came from a woman younger than 45 with COVID-19, enrolled during active disease. The sequenced material came from peripheral blood. The J gene is TRBJ1-2, the V gene TRBV4-2, with a weak D call TRBD1 (6 bases). The CDR3 region has the DNA TGTGCCAGCAGCCAAGAGTTCCCCCGGACAGTCTTCTTC. Encoded protein: CASSQEFPRTVFF.